These 15 T cell receptor beta chains were all obtained from the same sample, sequenced in a study of T cells in Graves' hyperthyroidism and ophthalmopathy. The TCR beta CDR3 regions underwent amplification using RNA transcripts as the source. When the TCR CDR3 underwent first-round RT-PCR, the HTBI primer set was used. TCRdb analysed the multiplex PCR reads with MiXCR anew, one entry per CDR3 protein. Among hundreds of thousands of distinct CDR3 sequences listed, 11% to 15% were seen once. Source material: blood. The receptors come from a woman between 18 and 29 years old with Graves' hyperthyroidism.

There are many counts of this clonotype. The genes are TRBV18 and TRBJ1-3; no definite D call. This CDR3 region has 15 residues. In germline, CDR1 is KGHSH, CDR2 LQKENI. The V and J ends lost 2 bases and 4 bases respectively, with 12 bases between them. CDR3 region: CASSPFRDVGNTIYF. The CDR3 DNA is TGTGCCAGCTCACCATTCCGGGATGTGGGAAACACCATATATTTT.

The V call is TRBV28, the J call TRBJ2-7; no clear D gene. This CDR3 comprises 12 residues. With 3 bases removed from V and 8 bases from J, the gap between germline ends came to 11 bases. Germline V gene lookup returns CDR1 MDHEN and CDR2 SYDVKM. The CDR3 DNA sequence: TGTGCCAGCAGTTTGGCAGAGAATCAGCAGTACTTC. This translates into CASSLAENQQYF.

This clonotype has ten or more counts. The chain combines TRBV7-9 with TRBJ2-5; 8 bases agree with TRBD1. V gave up 5 bases and J gave up 5 bases; unmatched junction bases: 1. The CDR3 covers 12 residues. Germline lookup yields CDR1 SEHNR and CDR2 FQNEAQ (reference sequence). DNA of the CDR3: TGTGCCAGCAGCAGACAGGGGGAGACCCAGTACTTC. This encodes CASSRQGETQYF.

The J gene is TRBJ2-5, the V gene TRBV5-4; D is possibly TRBD2 (6 bases). Germline V lookup: CDR1 SGHNT, CDR2 YYREEE (reference sequence). This CDR3 has 13 residues. Deletions cut 2 bases from V and 5 bases from J, with 10 bases between. This CDR3 reads CASSFGTAETQYF. The CDR3 bases are TGTGCCAGCAGCTTTGGGACTGCGGAGACCCAGTACTTC.

This clonotype was recorded many times. The chain recombines TRBV11-2 with TRBJ2-1; TRBD1 matches 10 bases. There are 16 residues in the CDR3. Germline loops: CDR1 SGHAT, CDR2 FQNNGV. V lost 3 bases to trimming and J lost 3 bases; unmatched junction nucleotides: 5. This CDR3 is CASSFSTGGIYNEQFF. The CDR3 DNA reads as TGTGCCAGCAGCTTTTCGACAGGGGGCATCTACAATGAGCAGTTCTTC. The full variable domain, completed using reference TRBV11-2 and TRBJ2-1, is EAGVAQSPRYKIIEKRQSVAFWCNPISGHATLYWYQQILGQGPKLLIQFQNNGVVDDSQLPKDRFSAERLKGVDSTLKIQPAKLEDSAVYLCASSFSTGGIYNEQFFGPGTRLTVL.

The genes are TRBV12-3 or TRBV12-4 and TRBJ2-3, with unresolved D. The CDR3 is 13 residues long. Trimming took off 3 bases at V and 6 bases at J, with 10 bases between the two ends. DNA for the CDR3: TGTGCCAGCAGTTTTTACCGTTTGGATACGCAGTATTTT. Amino acid sequence: CASSFYRLDTQYF.

In regard to this clonotype: A much more abundant neighbour one base away suggests this may be a read error. The CDR3 region is CASSQVGVVNTEVFF. The CDR3 nucleotides are TGTGCCAGCAGCCAAGTCGGGGTCGTGAACACTGAAGTTTTCTTT. The rearrangement links TRBV3-1 to TRBJ1-1; D call uncertain. CDR3 length equals 15 residues. Germline values: CDR1 LGHDT, CDR2 YNNKEL (reference sequence).

The V and J genes are TRBV19 and TRBJ1-1, with 8 bases lining up with TRBD1. This CDR3 comprises 13 residues. CDR1 and CDR2 (germline): LNHDA, SQIVND (reference sequence). J was trimmed by 5 bases and V by 8 bases; bases with no gene match: 7. CDR3: CASLRTGRTEAFF. CDR3 coding DNA: TGTGCCAGTCTTAGGACAGGGCGAACTGAAGCTTTCTTT.

The V call is TRBV10-3, the J call TRBJ2-6; no clear D. In germline, CDR1 is ENHRY, CDR2 SYGVKD. This CDR3 has 14 amino acids. V dropped 0 bases and J dropped 3 bases, with 3 bases sitting between them. CDR3 sequence reads: CAISESSGANVLTF. The CDR3 bases are TGTGCCATCAGTGAGTCGAGTGGGGCCAACGTCCTGACTTTC.

V gene TRBV19 combines with J gene TRBJ2-7; D call uncertain. In germline, CDR1 is LNHDA, CDR2 SQIVND (reference sequence). The CDR3 totals 15 residues. Trimming cost V 1 base and J 2 bases, with 12 bases left between them. The CDR3 loop is CASSIAPRTAYEQYF. The CDR3, as DNA: TGTGCCAGTAGTATAGCGCCACGGACGGCCTACGAGCAGTACTTC.

The count of this clonotype is one. A much larger clone differs by one base, so this may be a read error. The chain links TRBV29-1 to TRBJ1-5; D is uncertain. This CDR3 contains 15 residues. Looked up from germline, CDR1 is SQVTM and CDR2 is ANQGSEA. CDR3 DNA: TGCAGCGTTGCCCCGCGGTACAATAGCAATCAGCTCCAGCATTTT. This gives the protein CSVAPRYNSNQLQHF.

This chain links TRBV9 with TRBJ1-6; the D is unclear. The ends were cut back, 0 bases at V and 10 bases at J, with 8 bases in the middle. Germline values: CDR1 SGDLS, CDR2 YYNGEE. CDR3 length: 13 residues. The CDR3 DNA reads as TGTGCCAGCAGCGTAGAGGGTCGGTCACCCCTCCACTTT. Its translation is CASSVEGRSPLHF.

Many counts were recorded for this clonotype. The V and J genes are TRBV12-3 or TRBV12-4 and TRBJ2-2; tentatively, D is TRBD2 (6 bases). The CDR3 contains 17 residues. Trimming took 6 bases from V and 1 from J, leaving 18 bases between them. The CDR3 region has the DNA TGTGCCAGCAGCTCCCTTGCTGGACTACAGAACACCGGGGAGCTGTTTTTT. Translating it yields CASSSLAGLQNTGELFF.

This clonotype was detected ten times or more. The V gene is TRBV30, the J gene TRBJ2-7; D is unresolved. Trimming pared 0 bases from V and 5 bases from J, leaving 5 bases between. This CDR3 has 11 residues. CDR1 GTSNPN and CDR2 SVGIG come from the germline V gene (reference sequence). CDR3 DNA: TGTGCCTGGAGTGTGTCCCACGAGCAGTACTTC. This sequence encodes CAWSVSHEQYF.

In its sample, this clonotype was seen many times. This chain connects TRBV6-1 to TRBJ2-2, with D possibly being TRBD1 or TRBD2 (5 bases each). CDR1 MNHNS and CDR2 SASEGT come from the germline V gene. With 3 bases removed from V and 5 bases from J, the gap between germline ends came to 16 bases. The CDR3 loop spans 16 amino acids. The CDR3 bases are TGTGCCAGCAGTGATCAGGGAGAATGGGAGACCGGGGAGCTGTTTTTT. Translating gives CASSDQGEWETGELFF.